This record concerns one T cell receptor beta chain sequence. Germline assignment: CDR1 LNHDA and CDR2 SQIVND (reference sequence). This CDR3 region has 15 residues. J lost 5 bases, V lost 6 bases, and 10 bases had no gene match. This record comes from a study of blood T cell repertoires in COVID-19. About the research overall: There were acute and convalescent COVID-19 samples, and they came from the United States, Italy and Spain. T cells, B-cell-depleted T cells, or PBMCs provided the cDNA or gDNA that served as material.

Authors' methods: Counts of nucleated cells, estimated from reference gene primer amplification, were obtained. The method was immunoSEQ multiplex PCR; TCRdb's version includes in-frame clones alone and lacks a portion of them. That table gives V, J and clone size, and the DNA gave D and trimming. There are 150,000 to 200,000 clones in the sample; about 90% occur only once, and around 4% lies in the top ten. This sequence joins TRBV19 and TRBJ2-7, with 10 nucleotides matching TRBD1. This clonotype was obtained from a woman aged 70 to 79 with acute or convalescent COVID-19. The sequencing input was peripheral blood. The CDR3 loop reads CASRSGQGISHEQYF. The DNA of the CDR3 is TGTGCCAGTAGGTCGGGACAGGGGATTTCCCACGAGCAGTACTTC.